A single sample gave rise to the 16 T cell receptor beta chains below, sequenced in a study of T cell repertoires in cytomegalovirus infection. TCRdb called the reads again in MiXCR, with one record for every CDR3 protein. The data show a few hundred thousand distinct CDR3 sequences, 30% to 40% seen once. Their antigens remain unidentified. Specimen: cultured PBMCs, collected from culture after CMV antigen stimulation. The origin of the receptors is a human donor in good health (CMV status not recorded). Some clones in this sample may be carry-over from other donors' samples.

Points on this clonotype: At one boundary the junction diverges from the germline segment, which might be a read error. The chain carries TRBV4-1 and TRBJ2-1; 13 bases fit TRBD2. CDR3 length: 18 residues. CDR1 and CDR2 from the germline V gene are MGHRA and YSYEKL. The CDR3 reads CASSQGLAGVFSYNEQFF. CDR3 in DNA: TGTGCCAGCAGCCAAGGACTAGCGGGAGTCTTCTCCTACAATGAGCAGTTCTTC.

V gene TRBV7-6 combines with J gene TRBJ2-1; no clear D gene. V was cut by 5 bases and J by 7 bases, with 9 bases left in between. This CDR3 comprises 12 residues. The germline V gene has CDR1 SGHVS and CDR2 FNYEAQ. Here the CDR3 reads CASSQPENEQFF. The CDR3 nucleotides read TGTGCCAGCAGCCAGCCCGAGAATGAGCAGTTCTTC.

CDR3: CATSRVDRASDLHNEQFF. The CDR3 nucleotides read TGTGCCACCAGCAGAGTCGACCGGGCTAGCGACTTACACAATGAGCAGTTCTTC. V gene TRBV15 combines with J gene TRBJ2-1; a weak D match, TRBD2 (6 bases). CDR3 length: 18 amino acids. Germline V gene sequence: CDR1 LNHNV, CDR2 YYDKDF (reference sequence). The V gene lost 1 base and the J gene lost 5 bases, with 21 bases spanning the gap. The variable domain in full, with the rest retrieved from reference TRBV15 and TRBJ2-1, is DAMVIQNPRYQVTQFGKPVTLSCSQTLNHNVMYWYQQKSSQAPKLLFHYYDKDFNNEADTPDNFQSRRPNTSFCFLDIRSPGLGDTAMYLCATSRVDRASDLHNEQFFGPGTRLTVL.

This clonotype was counted at least ten times. The genes are TRBV12-3 or TRBV12-4 and TRBJ2-5; tentatively, D is TRBD2 (6 bases). This CDR3 contains 15 residues. The V and J ends lost 0 bases and 1 base respectively, with 9 bases between them. DNA for the CDR3: TGTGCCAGCAGTTTAGCGGACTACCTCCAAGAGACCCAGTACTTC. Its translation is CASSLADYLQETQYF.

A few counts support this clonotype. V and J are TRBV6-6 and TRBJ1-1; D is unresolved. This CDR3 region has 15 residues. Germline V lookup: CDR1 MNHNY, CDR2 SVGAGI (reference sequence). The V gene lost 4 bases and the J gene lost 7 bases, with 19 bases spanning the gap. DNA for the CDR3: TGTGCCAGCAGTTCAGAAATTACGGTCGTGGGTGAAGCTTTCTTT. Translated, it gives CASSSEITVVGEAFF.

The J gene is TRBJ2-1, the V gene TRBV7-8, with D uncertain. Deletions cut 1 base from V and 2 bases from J, with 12 bases between. The CDR3 extends over 16 amino acids. The germline gives CDR1 SGHVS, CDR2 FQNEAQ. CDR3: CASSLENSLPYNEQFF. DNA of the CDR3: TGTGCCAGCAGCTTAGAAAACAGTTTACCCTACAATGAGCAGTTCTTC.

The gene calls are TRBV6-5 and TRBJ2-2, with 7 nucleotides matching TRBD2. This CDR3 is 16 amino acids long. The V gene end was trimmed by 0 bases and the J gene end by 1 base; junction bases not matched to a gene: 2. Germline CDR1 reads MNHEY; CDR2 reads SVGAGI. CDR3 DNA: TGTGCCAGCAGTTACTCCCCGGGAGGGAACACCGGGGAGCTGTTTTTT. Its protein product is CASSYSPGGNTGELFF.

For this clonotype: A read error may be the cause here, since a much bigger clone is one base away. The chain links TRBV7-3 to TRBJ1-3, with 7 bases that match TRBD1. The germline V gene encodes CDR1 SGHTA and CDR2 FQGTGA. The CDR3 is made up of 15 amino acids. Unmatched junction bases numbered 2, after V lost 3 bases and J lost 0 bases. CDR3 residues: CASSLTGNSGNTIYF. CDR3 nucleotide sequence: TGTGCCAGCAGCTTGACAGGGAACTCTGGAAACACCATATATTTT.

This clonotype has at least ten counts. V usage is TRBV6-2 or TRBV6-3 and J usage is TRBJ2-1; 10 bases align to TRBD2. This CDR3 region has 17 residues. J was trimmed by 6 bases and V by 0 bases; bases with no gene match: 8. Germline CDR1 and CDR2: MNHEY and SVGEGT. The CDR3 protein is CASSYSPLAGVGNEQFF. The CDR3, as DNA: TGTGCCAGCAGTTACTCACCTCTAGCGGGAGTTGGCAATGAGCAGTTCTTC.

The chain couples TRBV12-3 or TRBV12-4 to TRBJ2-3; D not certain. Trimming cost V 3 bases and J 4 bases, with 8 bases left between them. This CDR3 spans 13 amino acids. CDR3: CASSLIRPDTQYF. The CDR3, as DNA: TGTGCCAGCAGTTTGATCAGACCAGATACGCAGTATTTT.

The chain uses TRBV27 and TRBJ2-1; D not certain. CDR3 length equals 15 residues. Germline CDR1 and CDR2: MNHEY and SMNVEV (reference sequence). V was trimmed by 3 bases and J by 9 bases, leaving 18 bases between them. In nucleotides, the CDR3 is TGTGCCAGCAGTTTTACAGCCCCAGTCATAGGTGAGCAGTTCTTC. Amino acids: CASSFTAPVIGEQFF.

The rearrangement uses TRBV6-5 and TRBJ1-5, with unresolved D. The germline V gene has CDR1 MNHEY and CDR2 SVGAGI. This CDR3 contains 15 residues. The V end lost 0 bases, the J end lost 5 bases, and 11 bases lay between the germline ends. CDR3 DNA sequence: TGTGCCAGCAGTTACTCGTTAGGGAGCGATCAGCCCCAGCATTTT. This translates into CASSYSLGSDQPQHF.

The genes are TRBV7-8 and TRBJ2-5; D remains ambiguous. Per the germline V gene, CDR1 is SGHVS and CDR2 is FQNEAQ. The length of the CDR3 is 14 residues. The V end lost 5 bases, the J end lost 3 bases, and 13 bases lay between the germline ends. The CDR3 loop is CASSTWTAEETQYF. In DNA form, the CDR3 reads TGTGCCAGCAGCACTTGGACGGCTGAAGAGACCCAGTACTTC.

This sequence joins TRBV7-8 and TRBJ2-3; D unresolved. Trimming pared 3 bases from V and 11 bases from J, leaving 15 bases between. This CDR3 is built from 13 residues. From germline, CDR1 is SGHVS and CDR2 FQNEAQ. The CDR3 sequence is CASSLGVLDLQYF. The CDR3 coding sequence is TGTGCCAGCAGCTTGGGTGTGTTAGACTTGCAGTATTTT.

This clonotype was picked up a small number of times. This rearrangement joins TRBV7-6 to TRBJ2-1; 10 nucleotides line up with TRBD2. V lost 0 bases and J lost 0; bases outside the gene matches: 5. The CDR3 sequence is 18 residues long. Germline V gene data show CDR1 as SGHVS and CDR2 as FNYEAQ. Here the CDR3 DNA reads TGTGCCAGCAGCTTAGCGTTGGGACTAGCGAACTCCTACAATGAGCAGTTCTTC. This translates into CASSLALGLANSYNEQFF.

The rearrangement links TRBV7-6 to TRBJ1-4; tentatively, D is TRBD1 (5 bases). Germline V gene data show CDR1 as SGHVS and CDR2 as FNYEAQ. The CDR3 spans 14 residues. V shed 5 bases and J shed 8 bases, with 15 bases lying between them. CDR3 bases: TGTGCCAGCAGCCCTGACCAGGGTCACGAAAAACTGTTTTTT. Amino acids: CASSPDQGHEKLFF.